Each of the 15 T cell receptor beta chains below was sequenced from the same sample in a study of blood T cells in healthy people across ages. The use of a sample-barcoded 5' primer and a J-beta primer mix characterized a second PCR of roughly 6 to 11 cycles. TCRdb recomputed calls from the 5' RACE reads with MiXCR, one row per CDR3 protein. Found here are hundreds of thousands of distinct CDR3 sequences, 32% of them singletons; the top ten hold about 16%. Sequenced material: blood. These receptors were obtained from a woman of 80 years or more in good health.

This clonotype was counted at least ten times. This sequence joins TRBV7-9 and TRBJ2-1; 8 bases fit TRBD2. CDR3 length: 15 amino acids. Germline V gene sequence: CDR1 SEHNR, CDR2 FQNEAQ (reference sequence). Germline trimming cut 8 bases from V and 8 bases from J; bases unmatched to any gene: 14. CDR3 bases: TGTGCCAGCGGGGATGCGGGGGGTTCATCGCATGAGCAGTTCTTC. It codes for CASGDAGGSSHEQFF.

This chain links TRBV28 with TRBJ2-3; D is unclear. Germline CDR1 and CDR2: MDHEN and SYDVKM. The V end lost 7 bases, the J end lost 2 bases, and 10 bases lay between the germline ends. CDR3 length equals 13 residues. The CDR3 coding sequence is TGTGCCAGCACCAAGGACCCCACAGATACGCAGTATTTT. Translated: CASTKDPTDTQYF. The entire variable domain, with the rest obtained from reference TRBV28 and TRBJ2-3, is as follows: DVKVTQSSRYLVKRTGEKVFLECVQDMDHENMFWYRQDPGLGLRLIYFSYDVKMKEKGDIPEGYSVSREKKERFSLILESASTNQTSMYLCASTKDPTDTQYFGPGTRLTVL.

This clonotype was seen repeatedly, ten times or more. The V and J genes are TRBV20-1 and TRBJ2-1; 11 nucleotides match TRBD2. The CDR3 runs to 15 residues. Trimming took 5 bases from V and 2 from J; bases not matched to a gene: 5. Germline values: CDR1 DFQATT, CDR2 SNEGSKA (reference sequence). CDR3: CSARLAGGAYNEQFF. In nucleotides, the CDR3 is TGCAGTGCTCGATTAGCGGGGGGGGCCTACAATGAGCAGTTCTTC.

The J gene is TRBJ2-1, the V gene TRBV2, with TRBD2 matching 7 bases. CDR1 and CDR2 from the germline V gene are SNHLY and FYNNEI. The CDR3 loop spans 15 amino acids. Unmatched junction bases numbered 14, after V lost 8 bases and J lost 7 bases. The CDR3: CASGKTSGGVNEQFF. The CDR3 coding sequence is TGTGCCAGCGGGAAGACTAGTGGGGGGGTAAATGAGCAGTTCTTC.

The chain has TRBV2 and TRBJ2-5, with a possible D match to TRBD2 (6 bases). With 6 bases removed from V and 1 base from J, the gap between germline ends came to 12 bases. In germline, CDR1 is SNHLY, CDR2 FYNNEI. The CDR3 is 14 residues long. CDR3 sequence (DNA): TGTGCCAGCAGGGCGGGGACCTTCCAAGAGACCCAGTACTTC. As protein: CASRAGTFQETQYF.

The chain links TRBV4-1 to TRBJ2-1, with 8 bases fitting TRBD1. Per germline, CDR1 MGHRA and CDR2 YSYEKL. This CDR3 contains 18 residues. The V gene end was trimmed by 4 bases and the J gene end by 9 bases; junction bases not matched to a gene: 20. Here the CDR3 reads CASSPRGKEAGGRGEQFF. The CDR3 DNA sequence: TGCGCCAGCAGCCCCCGGGGGAAAGAGGCAGGGGGCAGAGGTGAGCAGTTCTTC.

This chain links TRBV5-1 with TRBJ2-7; D not resolved. CDR3 length: 12 amino acids. Trimming shortened V by 4 bases and J by 5 bases, and 10 bases separated the two germline ends. CDR1 SGHRS and CDR2 YFSETQ come from the germline V gene. CDR3 coding DNA: TGCGCCAGCAGCCCGACTGGGGACGAGCAGTACGTC. Translated, it gives CASSPTGDEQYV.

The chain uses TRBV7-2 and TRBJ2-5; the match to TRBD2 covers 11 bases. TRBJ2-7 matches the DNA end more closely, so the J call is doubtful. The CDR3 runs 15 residues. Germline V gene lookup returns CDR1 SGHTA and CDR2 FQGNSA. CDR3 sequence (DNA): TGTGCCAGCAGCTTATATAGCGGGGGGGAGTACGAGCAGTACTTC. Translating it yields CASSLYSGGEYEQYF.

Note on this clonotype: Mismatch with germline at one junction end may stem from a read error. The chain is built from TRBV7-7 and TRBJ2-5, with 9 positions matching TRBD1. The germline V gene has CDR1 SSHAT and CDR2 FNYEAQ (reference sequence). This CDR3 region has 14 residues. CDR3 nucleotides: TGTGCTAGCAGCTCCGGGACAGGGTCAGAGACCCAGTACTTC. This codes for CASSSGTGSETQYF.

This clonotype was recorded many times. The rearrangement joins TRBV5-1 to TRBJ2-7; TRBD2 is a possible D gene (6 bases). CDR3 size: 15 residues. The V end lost 4 bases, the J end lost 5 bases, and 19 bases lay between the germline ends. CDR1 is SGHRS and CDR2 is YFSETQ in the germline V gene. The CDR3 sequence: CASSIPSGVSDEQYF. In DNA form, the CDR3 reads TGCGCCAGCAGCATCCCCTCGGGGGTCTCGGACGAGCAGTACTTC. The whole variable domain, remainder taken from reference TRBV5-1 and TRBJ2-7, is KAGVTQTPRYLIKTRGQQVTLSCSPISGHRSVSWYQQTPGQGLQFLFEYFSETQRNKGNFPGRFSGRQFSNSRSEMNVSTLELGDSALYLCASSIPSGVSDEQYFGPGTRLTVT.

As concerns this clonotype: Given a much more abundant clone one base away, this may be a read error. The V gene is TRBV5-1, the J gene TRBJ2-3; 7 bases agree with TRBD2. CDR1 and CDR2 (germline): SGHRS, YFSETQ. The CDR3 extends over 18 amino acids. CDR3 nucleotide sequence: TGCGCCAACAGCTTGGGCCCCTTTGGGAGGGAAAGCACAGATACGCAGTATTTT. Encoded protein: CANSLGPFGRESTDTQYF.

Many counts were recorded for this clonotype. This chain joins TRBV28 and TRBJ2-1; D uncertain. Trimming took off 2 bases at V and 1 base at J, with 6 bases between the two ends. CDR3 length: 14 amino acids. CDR1 MDHEN and CDR2 SYDVKM come from the germline V gene. The CDR3 DNA is TGTGCCAGCAGTTTAGGTTTTTCCTACAATGAGCAGTTCTTC. This translates into CASSLGFSYNEQFF.

This clonotype was recorded only once. A single base separates this from a much larger clone, so it may be a read error. This chain links TRBV5-1 with TRBJ1-6, with D perhaps matching TRBD1 (6 bases). CDR3 length: 16 amino acids. In germline, CDR1 is SGHRS, CDR2 YFSETQ. The CDR3 DNA is TGCGCCAGCAGCTTGAAAGGGGGAAGTAACAATTCACCCCCCCACTTT. Translation gives CASSLKGGSNNSPPHF.

This clonotype was detected only a few times. V is TRBV28 and J is TRBJ2-7, with D perhaps matching TRBD2 (5 bases). The CDR3 covers 17 residues. The ends were cut back, 3 bases at V and 3 bases at J, with 21 bases in the middle. Germline CDR1 reads MDHEN; CDR2 reads SYDVKM. This CDR3 reads CASSFPRGSPLNYEQYF. Written as DNA, the CDR3 is TGTGCCAGCAGTTTCCCGAGAGGGTCGCCCCTAAACTACGAGCAGTACTTC.

The chain is built from TRBV7-2 and TRBJ1-1; D remains ambiguous. Deletions cut 5 bases from V and 5 bases from J, with 12 bases between. The CDR3 is 13 amino acids. Germline V gene sequence: CDR1 SGHTA, CDR2 FQGNSA. The CDR3 nucleotides are TGTGCCAGCAGCCCTGGGGTTGAGACTGAAGCTTTCTTT. This codes for CASSPGVETEAFF.